This T cell receptor (beta chain) comes out of a study of blood T cell repertoires in COVID-19. The CDR3 totals 15 residues. Trimming cost V 1 base and J 3 bases, with 13 bases left between them. The germline V gene encodes CDR1 SGHTA and CDR2 FQGTGA. TCRdb's table, derived via immunoSEQ multiplex PCR, lists solely in-frame clones and lacks some. This table holds around 220,000 clones, more than 75% found once. During active infection, Seattle patients enrolled and were then monitored through disease. Sequencing was carried out using peripheral blood. The chain links TRBV7-3 to TRBJ2-7, with a possible D match to TRBD2 (6 bases). The sequence derives from a woman of 80 years or more with COVID-19, enrolled during active disease. The CDR3 spells CASSLSPTSYYEQYF. The CDR3 DNA is TGTGCCAGCAGCTTAAGTCCGACTAGTTACTACGAGCAGTACTTC.